This T cell receptor (beta chain) is from a study of blood T cell repertoires in COVID-19 (dated by TCRdb to about 2020). Turning to the overall study: The collaborator samples originated in the United States, Italy and Spain and spanned the acute and convalescent phases of COVID-19. Sample metadata almost always included a de-identified subject ID, COVID-19 status, age in years and sex. The repertoires were made available in a free public database intended to serve as a resource for research on the immune response to SARS-CoV-2. The dataset comprised deeply sampled blood TCRbeta repertoires from subjects exposed to, actively infected with, or recovered from COVID-19. The material from the prospective study consisted of cDNA or gDNA derived from T cells, B-cell-depleted T cells, or PBMCs. The samples were drawn from two sources: the first 160 participants of the ongoing ImmuneRACE study, and 1,254 subjects contributed by 6 global collaborators. Where available, HLA class I and class II types were taken from metadata supplied by the sample provider and were not determined by assay-based typing. The research as a whole found: Clinical and demographic metadata were provided uncurated, with the amount varying by source and participant.

Looking up the germline V gene yields CDR1 SGHTA and CDR2 FQGNSA. V loses 5 bases, J loses 1 base, and the germline ends lie 17 bases apart. The CDR3 goes from the cysteine to the phenylalanine over 16 residues. Only the CDR3 DNA is retained, 48 bases long and in frame from the first base. Whole blood was collected in K2EDTA tubes by collaborating institutions according to the institutions' own protocols. For TCRbeta analysis, collaborators shipped samples as frozen whole blood, isolated PBMCs, or DNA extracted from either of those sample types. Details on this clone: Its antigen is unknown. Per-nucleotide qualities are absent, and no much larger clonotype sits a single base away.

TCRbeta CDR3 regions were amplified from genomic DNA using the immunoSEQ Assay, a bias-controlled multiplex PCR. The authors' analysis ran thus. Within the assay, amplification of reference gene primers was used to estimate how many nucleated cells each sample contained. To quantify the absolute abundance of each unique TCRbeta CDR3 rearrangement, sequence reads were collapsed and filtered. For each sample, productive Simpson clonality was calculated as the square root of Simpson's diversity index over productive rearrangements. The immuneACCESS repertoire file appears here via TCRdb, limited to in-frame rearrangements. These files lack a portion of the clones; in checked studies, under half of the deficit traces to unresolved V genes, and the cause of the others is not known. The V and J calls and the clone size are those of that table, but D and trimming were determined from the DNA. Recorded for this sample are over 90,000 clones; 81% of them occurred a single time. The ten top clones hold roughly 23% of the sample.

The sample consisted of peripheral blood. Recombination joined TRBV7-2 with TRBJ2-5; the D gene is perhaps TRBD2, on 6 matching bases. This sequence originates from a man older than 75 with active or convalescent COVID-19. The CDR3 amino acid sequence is: CASSVRARRAQETQYF. In nucleotides, the sequence is TGTGCCAGCAGCGTTCGGGCAAGGAGGGCCCAAGAGACCCAGTACTTC.